The clone carrying this TCR beta chain is a singleton in its sample. These data are taken from a study of blood T cell repertoires in COVID-19. Study summary: Whether acute or convalescent, the COVID-19 samples came from the United States, Italy and Spain.

TCRdb's table, derived via immunoSEQ multiplex PCR, lists solely in-frame clones and lacks some. The data contain about 100,000 clones, just under 95% of them singletons. The CDR3 loop spans 13 amino acids. V was cut by 2 bases and J by 4 bases, with 8 bases left in between. This chain joins TRBV12-3 or TRBV12-4 and TRBJ1-2; D is ambiguous. The sample consisted of peripheral blood. The source is a man between 70 and 80 years old with acute or convalescent COVID-19. Here the CDR3 DNA reads TGTGCCAGCAGTTTAACGGCAGGCTATGGCTACACCTTC. Protein product: CASSLTAGYGYTF.